These T cell receptor beta chains were read from a single sample in a study of T cell responses to AZD1222 COVID-19 vaccine. Libraries were prepared by immunoSEQ multiplex PCR; TCRdb keeps only in-frame clonotypes and omits some of them. The data contain about 130,000 clones, 88% of them singletons. The sample in question was peripheral blood, obtained on day 0 of MenACWY control vaccination. The receptors come from an adult in good health. Each CDR3 is given with its conserved first and last residue. The order of the fields is D gene, J gene, V gene, clone size, CDR3 DNA, CDR3 protein. D genes are given only for firm matches. Clone size is not always given. Where it is, it says once, few, many or a class for expanded clones.

- | TRBJ2-7 | TRBV19 | - | TGTGCCAGTAGCCGGGAGCCTCGGGGGGCACACGAGCAGTACTTC | CASSREPRGAHEQYF
- | TRBJ2-7 | TRBV29-1 | - | TGCAGCGTTGTCAGTTTCGGGACATCCTCCTACGAGCAGTACTTC | CSVVSFGTSSYEQYF
- | TRBJ2-1 | TRBV9 | - | TGTGCCAGCAGCGTAGGACGACAAGGCCTCCGCAGTGAGCAGTTCTTC | CASSVGRQGLRSEQFF
TRBD2 | TRBJ2-1 | TRBV10-3 | - | TGTGCCATCAGTGAGTCTGGATCTAGCGGGAGGTCTTACAATGAGCAGTTCTTC | CAISESGSSGRSYNEQFF
TRBD1 | TRBJ2-3 | TRBV7-2 | - | TGTGCCAGCAGCTGGACAGGGGGTGAGAATACGCAGTATTTT | CASSWTGGENTQYF
- | TRBJ2-3 | TRBV3-1/TRBV3-2 | - | TGTGCCAGCAGCCAAGTCAGTCTCGCAGATACGCAGTATTTT | CASSQVSLADTQYF
- | TRBJ1-2 | TRBV18 | - | TGTGCCAGCTCACCGGCTCTCACAACGGGGGGCTACACCTTC | CASSPALTTGGYTF
- | TRBJ1-1 | TRBV6-5 | - | TGTGCCAGCAGTTACATGGGTAGCACTGAAGCTTTCTTT | CASSYMGSTEAFF
- | TRBJ1-1 | TRBV6-5 | once | TGTGCCAGCAGTTACTTCAGGTCACAGGGTGAAGCTTTCTTT | CASSYFRSQGEAFF
- | TRBJ2-3 | TRBV5-6 | - | TGTGCCAGCAGCTTGGTTAGGGGTTTGGCAGATACGCAGTATTTT | CASSLVRGLADTQYF
- | TRBJ2-1 | TRBV5-4 | - | TGTGCCAGCAGCCCGGGACTTAAGGCCTACAATGAGCAGTTCTTC | CASSPGLKAYNEQFF
- | TRBJ1-5 | TRBV19 | - | TGTGCCAGTAGCTCCTTCGGTGGGTCTGGCAATCAGCCCCAGCATTTT | CASSSFGGSGNQPQHF
- | TRBJ1-5 | TRBV24-1 | - | TGTGCCACCAGTGCCTCTAGCGCCGGGGGTCAGCCCCAGCATTTT | CATSASSAGGQPQHF
- | TRBJ1-6 | TRBV2 | - | TGTGCCAGCAGTGAAACGGGGTCCTATTCACCCCTCCACTTT | CASSETGSYSPLHF
TRBD2 | TRBJ2-1 | TRBV5-1 | - | TGCGCCAGCAGCCCCCAGGGGGGACTAGCGGGAGCTGGTCAGTTCTTC | CASSPQGGLAGAGQFF
- | TRBJ1-5 | TRBV12-3/TRBV12-4 | - | TGTGCCAGCATGGGTAGGGGACAGCCCCAGCATTTT | CASMGRGQPQHF
- | TRBJ1-2 | TRBV16 | - | TGTGCCAGCAGCCAGGCCGGGGGGGCGCTTGGCTACACCTTC | CASSQAGGALGYTF
TRBD2 | TRBJ2-5 | TRBV7-2 | - | TGTGCCAGCAGCTTAGGGGCGGGGGAAAAAGAGACCCAGTACTTC | CASSLGAGEKETQYF
- | TRBJ1-1 | TRBV5-1 | once | TGCGCCAGCAGCTTACAGGGTGACACTGAAGCTTTCTTT | CASSLQGDTEAFF
TRBD2 | TRBJ2-7 | TRBV27 | - | TGTGCCAGCAGTTTATTTGGGACTAGCGGACCCGGCTCCTACGAGCAGTACTTC | CASSLFGTSGPGSYEQYF
- | TRBJ2-7 | TRBV30 | - | TGTGCCTGGAGTGCACTGGGGGACAACTACGAGCAGTACTTC | CAWSALGDNYEQYF
TRBD1 | TRBJ1-6 | TRBV14 | - | TGTGCCAGCAGCCAGGGACAGGACAAGGTCCTTAATTCACCCCTCCACTTT | CASSQGQDKVLNSPLHF
- | TRBJ2-7 | TRBV6-5 | - | TGTGCCAGCAGTTACTCGATAGACATCTCCTACGAGCAGTACTTC | CASSYSIDISYEQYF
- | TRBJ1-5 | TRBV4-1 | - | TGCGCCAGCAGTCAGGCGCAGGCCAGGGCTCAGCCCCAGCATTTT | CASSQAQARAQPQHF
- | TRBJ1-4 | TRBV28 | - | TGTGCCAGCAGCCGCCCAGGAGGGGGTAATGAAAAACTGTTTTTT | CASSRPGGGNEKLFF
- | TRBJ1-5 | TRBV19 | - | TGTGCCAGTAGTATTGGGCGGGGAACAGACTATAGCAATCAGCCCCAGCATTTT | CASSIGRGTDYSNQPQHF
- | TRBJ2-2 | TRBV4-2 | - | TGTGCCAGCAGCCAAGTTAGGACTCCCCGGGAGCTGTTTTTT | CASSQVRTPRELFF
- | TRBJ2-1 | TRBV28 | - | TGTGCCAGCAGTTTAGGGGGCAGGCGGGAGCAGTTCTTC | CASSLGGRREQFF
TRBD2 | TRBJ2-7 | TRBV7-2 | - | TGTGCCAGCAGCTTGGTTCGGCTAGCGGGACTCGACGAGCAGTACTTC | CASSLVRLAGLDEQYF
- | TRBJ1-1 | TRBV28 | few | TGTGCCAGCAGTGCCGCAGGGCGAGGGGACACTGAAGCTTTCTTT | CASSAAGRGDTEAFF
- | TRBJ2-5 | TRBV18 | - | TGTGCCAGCTCCCCGGGACTCCAAGAGACCCAGTACTTC | CASSPGLQETQYF
- | TRBJ2-1 | TRBV24-1 | - | TGTGCCACCAGTGACCCCGCCGGTGGGCCGCCAGGTAGCTCCTACAATGAGCAGTTCTTC | CATSDPAGGPPGSSYNEQFF
- | TRBJ2-2 | TRBV11-2 | - | TGTGCCAGCAGCTATACAGGGACCGGGGAGCTGTTTTTT | CASSYTGTGELFF
- | TRBJ2-7 | TRBV7-9 | - | TGTGCCAGCAGCCCCGCCCCTGGAAACGGCGAGCAGTACTTC | CASSPAPGNGEQYF
TRBD1 | TRBJ2-7 | TRBV19 | - | TGTGCCAGTAGTAGGGACAGGAGCTCCTACGAGCAGTACTTC | CASSRDRSSYEQYF
- | TRBJ2-7 | TRBV7-9 | once | TGTGCCAGCAGCCGCGGGACAGCTGCCATCAACGAGCAGTACTTC | CASSRGTAAINEQYF
- | TRBJ1-6 | TRBV30 | once | TGTGCCTGGAGTACCCGGGAGTCCTATAATTCACCCCTCCACTTT | CAWSTRESYNSPLHF
TRBD2 | TRBJ2-3 | TRBV7-9 | - | TGTGCCAGCAGCCGGGACTACCCGAGAGATACGCAGTATTTT | CASSRDYPRDTQYF
TRBD1 | TRBJ1-1 | TRBV30 | - | TGTGCCTGGAGGACAGGGCCTGGAGCTTTCTTT | CAWRTGPGAFF
- | TRBJ2-7 | TRBV3-1/TRBV3-2 | - | TGTGCCAGCAGCCAAGGATCCTACGAGCAGTACTTC | CASSQGSYEQYF
- | TRBJ1-3 | TRBV7-9 | - | TGTGCCAGCAGCTTAGTGCAGGGGTTGGGGGGAATCCTTGGAAACACCATATATTTT | CASSLVQGLGGILGNTIYF
- | TRBJ1-5 | TRBV5-1 | - | TGCGCCAGCAGCTTGAACCGGGGGCCTAATCAGCCCCAGCATTTT | CASSLNRGPNQPQHF
- | TRBJ2-7 | TRBV27 | - | TGTGCCAGCAGCTTTATGGGTCCTGGCTCCTACGAGCAGTACTTC | CASSFMGPGSYEQYF
- | TRBJ1-2 | TRBV5-1 | - | TGCGCCAGCAGCCCAGCGACAGCTTCTAACTATGGCTACACCTTC | CASSPATASNYGYTF
- | TRBJ2-1 | TRBV5-6 | once | TGTGCCAGCAGCGCCGGGACGGACTACAATGAGCAGTTCTTC | CASSAGTDYNEQFF
TRBD1 | TRBJ2-1 | TRBV5-6 | - | TGTGCCAGCAGCGTGCAAACAGGGGGCGAGCAGTTCTTC | CASSVQTGGEQFF
TRBD2 | TRBJ2-7 | TRBV7-2 | - | TGTGCCAGCAGCTTAACTGCGGGAGGGCCGGGGGAGCAGTACTTC | CASSLTAGGPGEQYF
- | TRBJ2-2 | TRBV30 | - | TGTGCCTGGACCGCGGGGACACAGAACACCGGGGAGCTGTTTTTT | CAWTAGTQNTGELFF
- | TRBJ1-1 | TRBV20-1 | - | TGCAGTGCTAAGCCGAACACTGAAGCTTTCTTT | CSAKPNTEAFF
- | TRBJ2-3 | TRBV12-3/TRBV12-4 | - | TGTGCCAGCTTGCGAGGGAGCACAGATACGCAGTATTTT | CASLRGSTDTQYF
- | TRBJ2-3 | TRBV18 | - | TGTGCCAGCTCACCGGGCAGGGAGAGGAATACGCAGTATTTT | CASSPGRERNTQYF
TRBD1 | TRBJ2-7 | TRBV9 | once | TGTGCCAGCAGCGTAGCAGCAGGGGGCTACGAGCAGTACTTC | CASSVAAGGYEQYF
TRBD2 | TRBJ2-1 | TRBV7-9 | - | TGTGCCAGCAGCCGAGGACTAGCGGGAATCGTTCCAGACAATGAGCAGTTCTTC | CASSRGLAGIVPDNEQFF